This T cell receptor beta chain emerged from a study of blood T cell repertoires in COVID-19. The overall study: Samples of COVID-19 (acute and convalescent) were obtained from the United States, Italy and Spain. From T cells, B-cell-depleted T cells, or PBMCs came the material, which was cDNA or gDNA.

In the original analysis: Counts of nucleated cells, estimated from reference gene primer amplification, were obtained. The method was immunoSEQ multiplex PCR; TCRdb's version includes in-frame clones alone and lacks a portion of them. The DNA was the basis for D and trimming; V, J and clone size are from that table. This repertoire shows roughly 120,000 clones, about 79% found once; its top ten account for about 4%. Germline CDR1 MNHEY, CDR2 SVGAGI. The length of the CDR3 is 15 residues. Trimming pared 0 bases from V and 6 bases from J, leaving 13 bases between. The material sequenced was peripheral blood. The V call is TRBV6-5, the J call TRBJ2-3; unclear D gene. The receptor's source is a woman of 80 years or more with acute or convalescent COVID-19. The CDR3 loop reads CASSYSSPRTDTQYF. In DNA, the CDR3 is TGTGCCAGCAGTTACTCGAGCCCCCGAACCGATACGCAGTATTTT.